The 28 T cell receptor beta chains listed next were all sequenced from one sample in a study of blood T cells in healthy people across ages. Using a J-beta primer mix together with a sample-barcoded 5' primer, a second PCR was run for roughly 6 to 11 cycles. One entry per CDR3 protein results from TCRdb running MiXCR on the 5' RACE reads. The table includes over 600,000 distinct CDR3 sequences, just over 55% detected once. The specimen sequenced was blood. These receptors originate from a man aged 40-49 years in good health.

CDR3 protein: CASRGGTGANVLTF. The CDR3 nucleotides are TGTGCCAGCCGAGGAGGGACTGGGGCCAACGTCCTGACTTTC. This chain joins TRBV28 and TRBJ2-6, with D possibly TRBD2 on 6 matching bases. The germline V gene encodes CDR1 MDHEN and CDR2 SYDVKM. The V and J ends lost 8 bases and 2 bases respectively, with 10 bases between them. The CDR3 has 14 residues.

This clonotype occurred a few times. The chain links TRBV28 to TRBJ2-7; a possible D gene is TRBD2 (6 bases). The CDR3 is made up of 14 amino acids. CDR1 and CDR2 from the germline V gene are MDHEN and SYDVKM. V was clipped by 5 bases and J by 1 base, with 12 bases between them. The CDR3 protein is CASSPGTVSYEQYF. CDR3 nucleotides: TGTGCCAGCAGTCCCGGGACTGTATCCTACGAGCAGTACTTC.

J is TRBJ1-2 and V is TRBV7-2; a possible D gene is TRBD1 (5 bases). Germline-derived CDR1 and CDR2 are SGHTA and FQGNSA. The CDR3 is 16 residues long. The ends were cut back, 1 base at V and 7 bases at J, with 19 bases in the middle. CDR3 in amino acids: CASSLVLGTNLRGYTF. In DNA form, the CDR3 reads TGTGCCAGCAGCTTAGTATTGGGGACGAACCTCCGTGGCTACACCTTC.

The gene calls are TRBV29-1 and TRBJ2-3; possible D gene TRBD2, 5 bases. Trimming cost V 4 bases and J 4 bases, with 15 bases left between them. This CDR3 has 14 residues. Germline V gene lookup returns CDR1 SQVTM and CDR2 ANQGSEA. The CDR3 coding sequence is TGCAGCGTTGCCGGAGCCGGAGGTCCAGATACGCAGTATTTT. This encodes CSVAGAGGPDTQYF.

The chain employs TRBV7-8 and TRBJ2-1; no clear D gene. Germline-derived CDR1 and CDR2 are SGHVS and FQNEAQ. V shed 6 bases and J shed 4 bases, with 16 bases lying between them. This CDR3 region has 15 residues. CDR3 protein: CASSPEDRAYNEQFF. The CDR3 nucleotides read TGTGCCAGCAGTCCAGAGGATCGGGCTTACAATGAGCAGTTCTTC.

The CDR3 DNA reads as TGCAGTGCTTTAGCGGGGGGGTGGGACGAGCAGTACTTC. It yields the protein CSALAGGWDEQYF. The chain recombines TRBV20-1 with TRBJ2-7, with TRBD2 identical over 11 bases. The germline V gene has CDR1 DFQATT and CDR2 SNEGSKA (reference sequence). V gave up 5 bases and J gave up 5 bases; unmatched junction bases: 5. This CDR3 spans 13 amino acids.

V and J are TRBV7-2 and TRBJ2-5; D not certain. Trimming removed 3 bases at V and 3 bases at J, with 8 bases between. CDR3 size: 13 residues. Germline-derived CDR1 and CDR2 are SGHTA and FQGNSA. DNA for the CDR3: TGTGCCAGCAGCTTTACTGTCAAAGAGACCCAGTACTTC. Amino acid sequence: CASSFTVKETQYF.

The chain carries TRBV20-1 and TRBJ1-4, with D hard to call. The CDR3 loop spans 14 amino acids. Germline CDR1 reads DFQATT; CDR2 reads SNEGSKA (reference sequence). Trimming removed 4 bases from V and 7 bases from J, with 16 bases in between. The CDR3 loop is CSATPAIDGEKLFF. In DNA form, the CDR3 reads TGCAGTGCTACCCCGGCGATCGACGGTGAAAAACTGTTTTTT.

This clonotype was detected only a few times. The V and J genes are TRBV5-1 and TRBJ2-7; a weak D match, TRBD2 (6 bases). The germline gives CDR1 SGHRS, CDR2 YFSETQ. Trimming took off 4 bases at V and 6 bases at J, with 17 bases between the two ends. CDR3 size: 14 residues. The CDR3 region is CASSPIAAVLEQYF. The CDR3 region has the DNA TGCGCCAGCAGCCCTATAGCGGCTGTACTCGAGCAGTACTTC.

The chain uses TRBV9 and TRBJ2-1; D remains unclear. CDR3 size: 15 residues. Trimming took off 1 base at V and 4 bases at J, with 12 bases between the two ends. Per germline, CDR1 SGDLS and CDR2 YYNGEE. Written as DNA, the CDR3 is TGTGCCAGCAGCGTATCCCCCTCGGATTACAATGAGCAGTTCTTC. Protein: CASSVSPSDYNEQFF.

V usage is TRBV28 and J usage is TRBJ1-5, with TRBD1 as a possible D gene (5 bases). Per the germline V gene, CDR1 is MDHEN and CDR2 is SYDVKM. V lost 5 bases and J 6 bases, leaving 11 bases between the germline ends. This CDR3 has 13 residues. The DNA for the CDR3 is TGTGCCAGCAGTGGAGGAGGGGCTCAGCCCCAGCATTTT. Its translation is CASSGGGAQPQHF.

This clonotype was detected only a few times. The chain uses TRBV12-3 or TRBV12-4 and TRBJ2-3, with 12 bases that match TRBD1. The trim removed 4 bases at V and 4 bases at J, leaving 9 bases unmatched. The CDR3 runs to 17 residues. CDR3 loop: CASSYPGTGGLSDTQYF. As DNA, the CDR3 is TGTGCCAGCAGTTATCCCGGGACAGGGGGCCTCTCAGATACGCAGTATTTT.

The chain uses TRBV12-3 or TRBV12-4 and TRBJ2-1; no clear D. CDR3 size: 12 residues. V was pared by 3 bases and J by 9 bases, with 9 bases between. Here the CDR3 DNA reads TGTGCCAGCAGTTTCGAGTCGGGTGAGCAGTTCTTC. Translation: CASSFESGEQFF.

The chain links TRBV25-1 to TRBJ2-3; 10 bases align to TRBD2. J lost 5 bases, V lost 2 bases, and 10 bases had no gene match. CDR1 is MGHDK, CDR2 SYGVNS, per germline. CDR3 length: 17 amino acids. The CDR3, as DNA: TGTGCCAGCAGTGAACTGGACGAGCGGGAGGGCCGAGATACGCAGTATTTT. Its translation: CASSELDEREGRDTQYF.

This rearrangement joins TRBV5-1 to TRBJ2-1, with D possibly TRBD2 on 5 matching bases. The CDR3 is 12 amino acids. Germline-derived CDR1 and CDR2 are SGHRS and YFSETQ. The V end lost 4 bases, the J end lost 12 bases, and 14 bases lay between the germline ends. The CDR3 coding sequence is TGCGCCAGCAGCAACCCCGAGGGCAGGCAGTTCTTC. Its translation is CASSNPEGRQFF.

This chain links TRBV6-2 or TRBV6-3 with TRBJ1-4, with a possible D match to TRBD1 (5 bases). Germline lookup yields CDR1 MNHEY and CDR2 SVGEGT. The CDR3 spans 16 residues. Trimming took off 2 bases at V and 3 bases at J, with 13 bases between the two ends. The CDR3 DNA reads TGTGCCAGCAGTTACCGGACGGGGGACCCTAATGAAAAACTGTTTTTT. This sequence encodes CASSYRTGDPNEKLFF.

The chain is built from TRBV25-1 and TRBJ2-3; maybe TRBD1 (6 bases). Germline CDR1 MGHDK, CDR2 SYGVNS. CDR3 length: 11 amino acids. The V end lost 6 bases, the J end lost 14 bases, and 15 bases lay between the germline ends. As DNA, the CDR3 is TGTGCCAGCAGAGAAAAGGGACAAATGTATTTT. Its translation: CASREKGQMYF.

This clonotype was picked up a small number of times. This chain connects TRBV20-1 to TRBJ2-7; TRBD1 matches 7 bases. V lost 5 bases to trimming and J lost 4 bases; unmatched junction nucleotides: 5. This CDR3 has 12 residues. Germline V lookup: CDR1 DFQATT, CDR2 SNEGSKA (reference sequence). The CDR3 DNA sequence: TGCAGTGCTCCCGACAGGGAATACGAGCAGTACTTC. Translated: CSAPDREYEQYF.

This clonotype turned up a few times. The CDR3 sequence: CASIRGRGRLAGELETQYF. Written as DNA, the CDR3 is TGTGCCAGTATACGGGGCAGGGGGCGACTAGCGGGGGAATTGGAGACCCAGTACTTC. This sequence joins TRBV12-3 or TRBV12-4 and TRBJ2-5; 12 bases fit TRBD2. Trimming cost V 9 bases and J 5 bases; bases outside gene matches: 22. CDR3 size: 19 residues.

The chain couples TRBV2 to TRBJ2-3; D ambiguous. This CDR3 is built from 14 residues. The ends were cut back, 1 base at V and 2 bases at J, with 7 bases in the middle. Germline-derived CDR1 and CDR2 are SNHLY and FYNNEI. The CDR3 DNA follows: TGTGCCAGCAGTGAAGTGGGGTTCACAGATACGCAGTATTTT. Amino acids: CASSEVGFTDTQYF.

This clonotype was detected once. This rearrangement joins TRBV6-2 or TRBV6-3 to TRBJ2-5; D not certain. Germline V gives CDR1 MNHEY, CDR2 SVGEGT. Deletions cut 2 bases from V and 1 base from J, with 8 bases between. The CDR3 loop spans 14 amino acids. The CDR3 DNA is TGTGCCAGCAGTTACGGGATCCCCCAAGAGACCCAGTACTTC. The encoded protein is CASSYGIPQETQYF.

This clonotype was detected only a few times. The CDR3 protein is CASRERGEETQYF. The CDR3 DNA reads as TGTGCCAGCAGGGAACGAGGGGAAGAGACCCAGTACTTC. The chain uses TRBV7-9 and TRBJ2-5, with D possibly being TRBD1 or TRBD2 (5 bases each). The germline V gene has CDR1 SEHNR and CDR2 FQNEAQ (reference sequence). CDR3 length equals 13 residues. V lost 6 bases and J 3 bases, leaving 11 bases between the germline ends.

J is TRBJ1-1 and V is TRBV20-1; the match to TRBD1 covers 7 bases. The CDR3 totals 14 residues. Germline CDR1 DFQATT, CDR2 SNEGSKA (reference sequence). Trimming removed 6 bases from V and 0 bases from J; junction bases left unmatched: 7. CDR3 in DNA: TGCAGTGCCGCCCGCGGACAGGTGAACACTGAAGCTTTCTTT. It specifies CSAARGQVNTEAFF.

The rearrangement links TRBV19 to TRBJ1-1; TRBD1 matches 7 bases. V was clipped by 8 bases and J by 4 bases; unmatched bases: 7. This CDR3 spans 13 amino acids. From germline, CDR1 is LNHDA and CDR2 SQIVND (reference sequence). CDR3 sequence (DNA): TGTGCCAGTGGACAGGCCCGTGGCACTGAAGCTTTCTTT. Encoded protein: CASGQARGTEAFF.

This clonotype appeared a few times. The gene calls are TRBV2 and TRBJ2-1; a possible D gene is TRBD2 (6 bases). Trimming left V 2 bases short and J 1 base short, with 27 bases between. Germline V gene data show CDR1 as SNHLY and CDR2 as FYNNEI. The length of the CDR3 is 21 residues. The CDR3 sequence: CASSEPSTGVVGGRSYNEQFF. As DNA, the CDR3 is TGTGCCAGCAGTGAACCGTCTACGGGGGTGGTGGGAGGAAGGTCCTACAATGAGCAGTTCTTC.

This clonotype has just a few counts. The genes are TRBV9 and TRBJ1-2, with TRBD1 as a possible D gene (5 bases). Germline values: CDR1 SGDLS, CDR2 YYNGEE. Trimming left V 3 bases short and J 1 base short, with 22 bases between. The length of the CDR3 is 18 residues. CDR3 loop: CASSDPLPTETVNYGYTF. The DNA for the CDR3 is TGTGCCAGCAGCGACCCCCTCCCCACAGAGACAGTTAACTATGGCTACACCTTC.

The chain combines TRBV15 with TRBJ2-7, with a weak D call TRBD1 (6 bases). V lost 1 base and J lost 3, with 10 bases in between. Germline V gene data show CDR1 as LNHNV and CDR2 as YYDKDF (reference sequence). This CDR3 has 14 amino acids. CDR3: CATSRARGYYEQYF. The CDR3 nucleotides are TGTGCCACCAGCAGAGCAAGGGGGTACTACGAGCAGTACTTC.

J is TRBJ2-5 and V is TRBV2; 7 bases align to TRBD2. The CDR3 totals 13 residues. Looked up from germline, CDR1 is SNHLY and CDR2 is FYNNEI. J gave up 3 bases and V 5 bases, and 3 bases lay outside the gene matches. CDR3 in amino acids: CASSKGLEETQYF. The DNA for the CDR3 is TGTGCCAGCAGTAAAGGACTAGAAGAGACCCAGTACTTC.